One and the same sample provided the 21 T cell receptor beta chains below, sequenced in a study of molecular identifiers for immune sequencing clone quantification. Each CDR3 protein is one row after TCRdb ran MiXCR on the PCR reads. The table has about 640,000 distinct CDR3 sequences, about 20% seen once. The sequencing sample was made of naive CD8+ T cells from blood, with Jurkat cell RNA spiked in. Stated subset: FACS-sorted CD8+CD4-CCR7+CD45RA+ naive T cells. The receptors originated from a human donor in good health. Some libraries in this study had Jurkat cell RNA spiked in.

This clonotype was recorded many times. V is TRBV5-4 and J is TRBJ2-5; D is undetermined. Trimming removed 0 bases at V and 0 bases at J, with 6 bases between. CDR1 is SGHNT, CDR2 YYREEE, per germline (reference sequence). There are 14 residues in the CDR3. The CDR3 DNA reads as TGTGCCAGCAGCTTGGCGGATAACCAAGAGACCCAGTACTTC. This sequence encodes CASSLADNQETQYF.

Details on this clonotype: This may be a read error, as it is one base from a much larger clone. V gene TRBV5-1 combines with J gene TRBJ2-3; D ambiguous. The CDR3 sequence is 15 residues long. Germline CDR1 and CDR2: SGHRS and YFSETQ. CDR3 nucleotide sequence: TGCGCCGGCAGCTTGGAGTTCTCGTCCACAGATACGCAGTATTTT. It is translated as CAGSLEFSSTDTQYF.

The rearrangement links TRBV4-3 to TRBJ1-2; 7 bases line up with TRBD1. Germline V gene sequence: CDR1 LGHNA, CDR2 YSLEER. The J segment lost 2 bases and the V segment lost 0 bases, leaving 9 bases of the junction unmatched. The CDR3 loop spans 17 amino acids. CDR3 region: CASSQDSRQGQNYGYTF. The CDR3 coding sequence is TGCGCCAGCAGCCAAGACTCAAGACAGGGCCAGAACTATGGCTACACCTTC.

Details on this clonotype: A clone one base away is much larger, so this may be a read error. V and J are TRBV7-9 and TRBJ2-1; TRBD1 matches 8 bases. The CDR3 covers 17 residues. The V and J ends lost 6 bases and 3 bases, in that order; junction bases with no gene match: 13. Germline V CDR1 and CDR2: SEHNR, FQNEAQ (reference sequence). The CDR3 loop is CASRDRRQGQDYNEQFF. The CDR3 coding sequence is TGTGCCAGCAGAGACCGAAGACAGGGACAGGACTACAATGAGCAGTTCTTC.

This chain links TRBV7-9 with TRBJ2-2; TRBD1 might be the D (6 bases). This CDR3 region has 16 residues. Per the germline V gene, CDR1 is SEHNR and CDR2 is FQNEAQ (reference sequence). With 5 bases removed from V and 1 base from J, the gap between germline ends came to 14 bases. Here the CDR3 reads CASSPNVQGNTGELFF. CDR3 coding DNA: TGTGCCAGCAGCCCTAACGTACAGGGGAACACCGGGGAGCTGTTTTTT.

V usage is TRBV6-6 and J usage is TRBJ2-7, with D possibly TRBD1 on 5 matching bases. The CDR3 consists of 17 residues. CDR1 MNHNY and CDR2 SVGAGI come from the germline V gene (reference sequence). V was clipped by 6 bases and J by 1 base, with 22 bases between them. The CDR3 reads CASRTTRASPGSYEQYF. For the CDR3, the DNA is TGTGCCAGCAGAACCACCAGGGCCTCGCCAGGATCCTACGAGCAGTACTTC.

Concerning this clonotype: This likely comes from a read error, as the CDR3 has no conserved phenylalanine or tryptophan at its end. The chain is built from TRBV25-1 and TRBJ2-7; 7 bases fit TRBD2. CDR3 length equals 12 residues. From germline, CDR1 is MGHDK and CDR2 SYGVNS. CDR3 loop: CVSSAGDYEQYC. CDR3 in DNA: TGTGTCAGCAGTGCGGGGGACTACGAGCAGTACTGC.

The rearrangement links TRBV11-2 to TRBJ2-3; TRBD2 matches 9 bases. V shed 1 base and J 3 bases; nucleotides not matched to a gene: 2. Germline V gives CDR1 SGHAT, CDR2 FQNNGV. The CDR3 sequence is 15 residues long. The CDR3 DNA sequence: TGTGCCAGCAGCTTAGTTAGCGGGAGAACAGATACGCAGTATTTT. The encoded protein is CASSLVSGRTDTQYF.

This clonotype has at least ten counts. The chain recombines TRBV7-2 with TRBJ2-5; tentatively, D is TRBD2 (5 bases). The length of the CDR3 is 13 residues. V was clipped by 5 bases and J by 11 bases, with 18 bases between them. The germline V gene has CDR1 SGHTA and CDR2 FQGNSA. This chain's CDR3 is CASSPFGELDQYF. The CDR3 region has the DNA TGTGCCAGCAGCCCCTTCGGGGAGCTTGATCAGTACTTC.

This clonotype showed up many times. The chain joins TRBV5-4 to TRBJ2-7, with TRBD1 as a possible D gene (6 bases). CDR1 and CDR2 from the germline V gene are SGHNT and YYREEE (reference sequence). This CDR3 region has 14 residues. Between the trimmed V and J ends, which lost 4 bases and 2 bases, there was a span of 13 bases. This CDR3 is CASSQDRNTYEQYF. The CDR3 nucleotides are TGTGCCAGCAGCCAAGACAGGAACACCTACGAGCAGTACTTC.

In this sample, this clonotype turned up many times. This chain uses TRBV29-1 with TRBJ2-3; TRBD1 agrees at 8 bases. V gave up 3 bases and J gave up 4 bases; unmatched junction bases: 6. The CDR3 extends over 14 amino acids. Per germline, CDR1 SQVTM and CDR2 ANQGSEA. CDR3 sequence reads: CSVDGDRGADTQYF. The CDR3 DNA is TGCAGCGTTGATGGAGACAGGGGTGCAGATACGCAGTATTTT.

J is TRBJ1-1 and V is TRBV19, with a weak D call TRBD1 (5 bases). CDR1 is LNHDA, CDR2 SQIVND, per germline (reference sequence). Trimming stripped 8 bases from V and 0 bases from J, with 10 bases between. This CDR3 comprises 13 residues. CDR3 residues: CASANRLNTEAFF. CDR3 DNA: TGTGCCAGTGCAAACAGGCTGAACACTGAAGCTTTCTTT.

This clonotype was seen a handful of times. In DNA, the CDR3 is TGTGCCAGCAGTTCTTGGGTCGGCGGGGGTTTCGAGCAGTTCTTC. Protein: CASSSWVGGGFEQFF. This chain joins TRBV6-5 and TRBJ2-1; TRBD2 agrees at 7 bases. CDR3 size: 15 residues. Germline V gene sequence: CDR1 MNHEY, CDR2 SVGAGI. The V gene end was trimmed by 4 bases and the J gene end by 10 bases; junction bases not matched to a gene: 13.

This clonotype was found a few times. A much larger clone lies one base from this, so it may be a read error. This chain uses TRBV5-1 with TRBJ2-7, with D perhaps being TRBD1 or TRBD2 (5 bases each). This CDR3 region has 13 residues. Germline V CDR1 and CDR2: SGHRS, YFSETQ. CDR3 nucleotides: TGCGCCAGCAGCTTGGAGGGACCCCCCGAGCAGTGCTTC. Protein sequence: CASSLEGPPEQCF.

This clonotype occurred once. The chain has TRBV2 and TRBJ1-5, with D perhaps TRBD1 (6 bases). Trimming took 2 bases from V and 0 from J, leaving 11 bases between them. In germline, CDR1 is SNHLY, CDR2 FYNNEI. This CDR3 is built from 16 residues. Written as DNA, the CDR3 is TGTGCCAGCAGTGAAAAACAGGGTATTAGCAATCAGCCCCAGCATTTT. This sequence encodes CASSEKQGISNQPQHF.

In this sample, this clonotype turned up many times. The chain combines TRBV7-9 with TRBJ2-7, with D possibly matching TRBD2 (5 bases). The germline gives CDR1 SEHNR, CDR2 FQNEAQ (reference sequence). The CDR3 contains 13 residues. With 5 bases removed from V and 3 bases from J, the gap between germline ends came to 11 bases. The CDR3 coding sequence is TGTGCCAGCAGCCCGCCGAGGGACTACGAGCAGTACTTC. It yields the protein CASSPPRDYEQYF. Full variable domain (missing parts from reference TRBV7-9 and TRBJ2-7): DTGVSQNPRHKITKRGQNVTFRCDPISEHNRLYWYRQTLGQGPEFLTYFQNEAQLEKSRLLSDRFSAERPKGSFSTLEIQRTEQGDSAMYLCASSPPRDYEQYFGPGTRLTVT.

Regarding this clonotype: This clone may be a read error of a much larger clone one base away. The gene calls are TRBV19 and TRBJ2-4; the D gene could be TRBD1 or TRBD2 (6 bases each). This CDR3 has 15 amino acids. The germline CDR1 and CDR2 sequences are LNHDA and SQIVND (reference sequence). CDR3 sequence reads: CAGSIAAGTKNIQYF. CDR3 in DNA: TGTGCCGGTAGTATTGCCGCGGGGACAAAAAACATTCAGTACTTC.

The rearrangement uses TRBV27 and TRBJ2-1; D could derive from TRBD1 or TRBD2 (6 bases each). The germline V and J ends were trimmed by 6 bases and 7 bases, with 19 bases remaining between them. The CDR3 covers 15 residues. Germline CDR1 is MNHEY and CDR2 is SMNVEV (reference sequence). The CDR3 is CASRQGLTLINEQFF. The CDR3, as DNA: TGTGCCAGCAGACAGGGACTCACCTTGATAAATGAGCAGTTCTTC.

There are a few counts of this clonotype. The chain has TRBV5-6 and TRBJ2-7; the D gene is possibly TRBD2 (6 bases). This CDR3 contains 17 residues. Germline-derived CDR1 and CDR2 are SGHDT and YYEEEE. The V gene lost 4 bases and the J gene lost 0 bases, with 20 bases spanning the gap. As DNA, the CDR3 is TGTGCCAGCAGCCCACATTACGGGACTGATGACTCCTACGAGCAGTACTTC. This gives the protein CASSPHYGTDDSYEQYF.

This clonotype came up a few times. V usage is TRBV12-3 or TRBV12-4 and J usage is TRBJ2-1; 8 nucleotides match TRBD2. The CDR3 extends over 15 amino acids. V lost 7 bases, J lost 5 bases, and 10 bases stayed unmatched. The CDR3 DNA sequence: TGTGCCAGCACCCCTCCGGGAGGGCCGAACAATGAGCAGTTCTTC. It encodes CASTPPGGPNNEQFF.

In its sample, this clonotype was seen many times. The chain is built from TRBV4-3 and TRBJ2-3, with 11 positions matching TRBD2. CDR3 size: 16 residues. J gave up 3 bases and V 1 base, and 3 bases lay outside the gene matches. The germline V gene encodes CDR1 LGHNA and CDR2 YSLEER. This CDR3 is CASSQGSGRGTDTQYF. Written as DNA, the CDR3 is TGCGCCAGCAGCCAAGGTAGCGGGAGGGGGACAGATACGCAGTATTTT.